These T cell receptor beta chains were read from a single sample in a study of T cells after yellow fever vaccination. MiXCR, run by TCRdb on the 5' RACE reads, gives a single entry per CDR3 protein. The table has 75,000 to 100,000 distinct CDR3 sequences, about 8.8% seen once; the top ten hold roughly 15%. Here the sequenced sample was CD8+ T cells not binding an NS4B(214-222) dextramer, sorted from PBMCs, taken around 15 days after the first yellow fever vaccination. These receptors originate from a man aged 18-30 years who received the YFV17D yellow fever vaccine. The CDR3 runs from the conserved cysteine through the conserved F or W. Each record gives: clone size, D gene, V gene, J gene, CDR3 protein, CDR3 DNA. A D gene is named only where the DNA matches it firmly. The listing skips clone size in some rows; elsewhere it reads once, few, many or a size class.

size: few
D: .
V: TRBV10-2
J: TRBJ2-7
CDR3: CASSDQTGQDEQYF
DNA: TGCGCCAGCAGTGATCAGACGGGGCAGGATGAGCAGTACTTC

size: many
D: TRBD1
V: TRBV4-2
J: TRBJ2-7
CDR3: CASSTPGQGKGQYF
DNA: TGTGCCAGCAGCACTCCGGGACAGGGAAAGGGGCAGTACTTC

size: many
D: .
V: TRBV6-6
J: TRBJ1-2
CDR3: CASNHEGYTF
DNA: TGTGCCAGCAATCACGAAGGCTACACCTTC

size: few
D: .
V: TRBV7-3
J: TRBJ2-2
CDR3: CASSSAITGELFF
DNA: TGTGCCAGCAGCTCCGCAATCACCGGGGAGCTGTTTTTT

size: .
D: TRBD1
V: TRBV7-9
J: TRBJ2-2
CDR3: CASSTGTGLTGELFF
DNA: TGTGCCAGCAGCACTGGGACAGGGTTAACCGGGGAGCTGTTTTTT

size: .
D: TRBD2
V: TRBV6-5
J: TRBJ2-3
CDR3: CASSYGAGGLDTQYF
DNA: TGTGCCAGCAGTTACGGGGCGGGGGGGTTGGATACGCAGTATTTT

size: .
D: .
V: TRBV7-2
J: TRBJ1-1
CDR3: CASSLTGGLTEAFF
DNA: TGTGCCAGCAGCCTGACAGGAGGGTTAACTGAAGCTTTCTTT

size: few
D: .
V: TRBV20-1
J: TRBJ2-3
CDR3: CSALMVGSRDTQYF
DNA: TGCAGTGCCCTAATGGTGGGGTCCCGGGATACGCAGTATTTT

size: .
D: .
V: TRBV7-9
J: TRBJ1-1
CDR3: CASSLGRTSATEAFF
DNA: TGTGCCAGCAGCTTGGGAAGAACCTCGGCCACTGAAGCTTTCTTT

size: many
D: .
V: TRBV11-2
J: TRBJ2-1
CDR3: CASSPTTGIYNEQFF
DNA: TGTGCCAGCAGCCCTACTACAGGGATCTACAATGAGCAGTTCTTC

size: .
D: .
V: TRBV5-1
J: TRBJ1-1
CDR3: CASSLVFLGDTEAFF
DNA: TGCGCCAGCAGCTTGGTTTTCTTGGGGGACACTGAAGCTTTCTTT